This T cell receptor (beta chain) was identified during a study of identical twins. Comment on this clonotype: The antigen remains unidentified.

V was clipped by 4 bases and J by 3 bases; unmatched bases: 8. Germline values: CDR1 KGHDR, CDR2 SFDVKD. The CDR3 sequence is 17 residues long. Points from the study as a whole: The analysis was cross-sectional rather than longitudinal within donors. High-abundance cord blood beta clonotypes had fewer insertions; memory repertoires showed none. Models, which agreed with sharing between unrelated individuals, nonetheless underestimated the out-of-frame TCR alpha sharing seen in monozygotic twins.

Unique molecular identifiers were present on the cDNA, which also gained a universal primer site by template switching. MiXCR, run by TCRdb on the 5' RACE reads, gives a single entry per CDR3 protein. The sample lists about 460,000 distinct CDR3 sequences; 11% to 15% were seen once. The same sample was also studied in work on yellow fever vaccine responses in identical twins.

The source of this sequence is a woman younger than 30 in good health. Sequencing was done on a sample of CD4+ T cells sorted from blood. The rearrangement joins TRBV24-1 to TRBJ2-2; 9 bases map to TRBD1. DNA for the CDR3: TGTGCCACCAGTGAGCGGGACAGGGAGGTAGACACCGGGGAGCTGTTTTTT. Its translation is CATSERDREVDTGELFF.